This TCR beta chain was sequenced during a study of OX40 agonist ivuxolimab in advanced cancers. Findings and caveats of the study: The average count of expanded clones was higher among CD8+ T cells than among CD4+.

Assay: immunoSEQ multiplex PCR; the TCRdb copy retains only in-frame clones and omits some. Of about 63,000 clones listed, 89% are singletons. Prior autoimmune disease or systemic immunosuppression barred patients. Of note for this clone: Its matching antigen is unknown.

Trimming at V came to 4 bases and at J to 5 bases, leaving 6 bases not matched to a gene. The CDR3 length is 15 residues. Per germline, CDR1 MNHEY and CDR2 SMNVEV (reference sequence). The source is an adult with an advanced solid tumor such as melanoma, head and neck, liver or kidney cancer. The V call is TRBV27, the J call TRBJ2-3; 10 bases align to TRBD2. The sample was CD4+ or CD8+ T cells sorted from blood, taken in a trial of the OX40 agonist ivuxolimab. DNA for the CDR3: TGTGCCAGCAGTTCGAGGCTAGCGGGGGTAGATACGCAGTATTTT. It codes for CASSSRLAGVDTQYF.